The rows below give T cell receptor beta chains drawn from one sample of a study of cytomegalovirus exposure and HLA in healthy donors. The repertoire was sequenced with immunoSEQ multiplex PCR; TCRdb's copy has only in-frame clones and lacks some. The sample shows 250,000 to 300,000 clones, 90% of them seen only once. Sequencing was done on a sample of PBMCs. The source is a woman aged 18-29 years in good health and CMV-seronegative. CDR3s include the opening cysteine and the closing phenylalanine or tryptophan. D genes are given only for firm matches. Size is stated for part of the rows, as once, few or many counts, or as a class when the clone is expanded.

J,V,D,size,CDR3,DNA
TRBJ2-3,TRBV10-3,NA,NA,CAISETMTGRTDTQYF,TGTGCCATCAGTGAGACAATGACAGGCCGCACAGATACGCAGTATTTT
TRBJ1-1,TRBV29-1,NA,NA,CSVDWMRVEDTEAFF,TGCAGCGTTGATTGGATGAGAGTGGAGGACACTGAAGCTTTCTTT
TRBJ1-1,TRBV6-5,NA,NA,CASSFGGAENTEAFF,TGTGCCAGCAGTTTCGGAGGGGCAGAGAACACTGAAGCTTTCTTT
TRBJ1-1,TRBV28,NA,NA,CASSFGLNTEAFF,TGTGCCAGCAGTTTCGGTCTCAACACTGAAGCTTTCTTT
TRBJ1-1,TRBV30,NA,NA,CAWSVQGDTEAFF,TGTGCCTGGAGTGTACAAGGGGACACTGAAGCTTTCTTT
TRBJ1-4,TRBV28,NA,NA,CASTGATNEKLFF,TGTGCCAGCACAGGCGCAACTAATGAAAAACTGTTTTTT
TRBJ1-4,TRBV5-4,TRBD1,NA,CASTGQGGEKLFF,TGTGCCAGCACCGGACAGGGTGGTGAAAAACTGTTTTTT
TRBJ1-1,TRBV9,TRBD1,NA,CASSVEDVTTGITEAFF,TGTGCCAGCAGCGTAGAAGACGTGACGACAGGGATAACTGAAGCTTTCTTT
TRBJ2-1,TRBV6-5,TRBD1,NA,CASSLTGASYNEQFF,TGTGCCAGCAGTTTGACAGGGGCTTCCTACAATGAGCAGTTCTTC
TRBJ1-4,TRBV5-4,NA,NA,CASSYGDGRTNEKLFF,TGTGCCAGCAGCTACGGGGATGGGAGGACTAATGAAAAACTGTTTTTT
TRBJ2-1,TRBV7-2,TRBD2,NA,CASSLTSATYNEQFF,TGTGCCAGCAGCCTAACTAGCGCCACCTACAATGAGCAGTTCTTC
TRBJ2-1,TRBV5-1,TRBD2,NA,CASSGREGPGNEQFF,TGCGCCAGCAGCGGGAGGGAGGGCCCGGGCAATGAGCAGTTCTTC
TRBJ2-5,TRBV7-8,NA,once,CASSLEDGGTQYF,TGTGCCAGCAGCTTAGAGGACGGGGGGACCCAGTACTTC
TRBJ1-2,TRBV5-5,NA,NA,CASSLDPKPDYGYTF,TGTGCCAGCAGCTTGGACCCGAAGCCGGACTATGGCTACACCTTC
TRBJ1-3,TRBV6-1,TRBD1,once,CASREQGDTIYF,TGTGCCAGCAGAGAACAGGGGGACACCATATATTTT
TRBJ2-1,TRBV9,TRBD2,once,CASSGVSGGYLDEQFF,TGTGCCAGCAGCGGGGTAAGCGGGGGATATCTCGATGAGCAGTTCTTC
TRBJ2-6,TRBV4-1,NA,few,CASSRSVVLSGANVLTF,TGCGCCAGCAGCCGATCTGTAGTACTCTCTGGGGCCAACGTCCTGACTTTC
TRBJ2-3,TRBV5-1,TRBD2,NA,CASSLPLLAGGGTDTQYF,TGCGCCAGCAGCTTGCCCCTTCTAGCGGGGGGGGGCACAGATACGCAGTATTTT
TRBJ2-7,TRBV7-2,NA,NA,CASSLFEGRYEQYF,TGTGCCAGCAGCTTATTTGAGGGAAGATACGAGCAGTACTTC
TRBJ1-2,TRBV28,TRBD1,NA,CASGQGMYGYTF,TGTGCCAGCGGACAGGGCATGTACGGCTACACCTTC
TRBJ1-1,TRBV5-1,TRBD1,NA,CASSPRTGSTEAFF,TGCGCCAGCAGCCCCCGGACAGGGAGCACTGAAGCTTTCTTT
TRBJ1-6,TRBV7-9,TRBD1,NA,CASGRGQGRNNSPLHF,TGTGCCAGCGGGCGAGGACAGGGGCGAAATAATTCACCCCTCCACTTT
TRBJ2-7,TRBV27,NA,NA,CASSYGLPVDYEQYF,TGTGCCAGCAGTTACGGACTTCCCGTAGACTACGAGCAGTACTTC
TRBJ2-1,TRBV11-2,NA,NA,CASSLNPSEQFF,TGTGCCAGCAGCTTAAATCCCAGTGAGCAGTTCTTC
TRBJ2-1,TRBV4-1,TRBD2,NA,CASSHLAGGPNEQFF,TGCGCCAGCAGCCACCTAGCGGGGGGGCCCAATGAGCAGTTCTTC
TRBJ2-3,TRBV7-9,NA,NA,CASSLRRQGRDTQYF,TGTGCCAGCAGCTTGCGTCGGCAGGGGCGAGATACGCAGTATTTT
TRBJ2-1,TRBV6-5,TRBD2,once,CASSYRGLAYNEQFF,TGTGCCAGCAGTTACCGGGGACTAGCGTACAATGAGCAGTTCTTC
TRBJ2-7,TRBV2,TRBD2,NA,CASSEARIAGAYEQYF,TGTGCCAGCAGTGAAGCGCGAATAGCGGGGGCCTACGAGCAGTACTTC